This TCR beta chain was captured by sequencing in a study of T cell changes during pregnancy in multiple sclerosis. Measured with immunoSEQ multiplex PCR; TCRdb has only the in-frame clones, and not every one. The sample has under 35,000 clones, roughly 92% seen once. The CDR3 consists of 13 residues. Germline lookup yields CDR1 MDHEN and CDR2 SYDVKM. V lost 3 bases to trimming and J lost 7 bases, with 9 bases between them. The chain joins TRBV28 to TRBJ1-4; no clear D gene. This clonotype was obtained from a female donor with multiple sclerosis, enrolled in a pregnancy study. The material was CD4+ T cells from peripheral blood mononuclear cells, obtained in the first trimester of pregnancy. CDR3: CASSLVGGEKLFF. The CDR3 nucleotides are TGTGCCAGCAGTTTGGTCGGAGGTGAAAAACTGTTTTTT.